This record concerns one T cell receptor (beta chain) sequence. V was cut by 0 bases and J by 5 bases, with 11 bases left in between. CDR1 is MNHNS and CDR2 is SASEGT in the germline V gene. The CDR3 consists of 15 residues. The sample originates from a study of blood T cell repertoires in COVID-19. For the study at large: Nucleic acid was either cDNA or gDNA, and it came from T cells, B-cell-depleted T cells, or PBMCs.

The table came from immunoSEQ multiplex PCR; TCRdb's copy has only in-frame clones and leaves some out. The sample shows about 170,000 clones, approximately 86% of them seen only once. This chain uses TRBV6-1 with TRBJ1-5; D is possibly TRBD1 (6 bases). The source is a man older than 75 with COVID-19, enrolled during active disease. Material: peripheral blood. The CDR3 DNA sequence: TGTGCCAGCAGTGAAGCGAGGGGGTCGGATCAGCCCCAGCATTTT. Translating gives CASSEARGSDQPQHF.